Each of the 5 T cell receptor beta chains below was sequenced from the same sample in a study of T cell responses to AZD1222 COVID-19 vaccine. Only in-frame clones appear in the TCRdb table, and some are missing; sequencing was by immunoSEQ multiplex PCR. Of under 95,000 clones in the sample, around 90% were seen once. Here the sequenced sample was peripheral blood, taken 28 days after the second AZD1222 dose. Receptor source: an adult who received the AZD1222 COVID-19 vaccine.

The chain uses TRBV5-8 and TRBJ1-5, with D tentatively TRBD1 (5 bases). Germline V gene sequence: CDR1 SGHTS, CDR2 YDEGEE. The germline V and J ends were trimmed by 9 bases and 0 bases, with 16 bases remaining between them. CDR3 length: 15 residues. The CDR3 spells CATERGPYSNQPQHF. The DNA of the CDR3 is TGTGCCACGGAAAGGGGCCCCTATAGCAATCAGCCCCAGCATTTT.

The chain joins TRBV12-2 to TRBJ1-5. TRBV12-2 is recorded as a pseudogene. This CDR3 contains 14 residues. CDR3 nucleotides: TGTGCAAGTCGCTTAGGGCCGCGGAATCAGCCCCAGCATTTT. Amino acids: CASRLGPRNQPQHF.

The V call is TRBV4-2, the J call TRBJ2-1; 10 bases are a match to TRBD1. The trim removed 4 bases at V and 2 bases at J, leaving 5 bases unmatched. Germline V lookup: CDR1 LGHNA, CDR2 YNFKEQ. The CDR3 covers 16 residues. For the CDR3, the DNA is TGTGCCAGCAGCCTTTCGGGGACAGGGGCCTACAATGAGCAGTTCTTC. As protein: CASSLSGTGAYNEQFF.

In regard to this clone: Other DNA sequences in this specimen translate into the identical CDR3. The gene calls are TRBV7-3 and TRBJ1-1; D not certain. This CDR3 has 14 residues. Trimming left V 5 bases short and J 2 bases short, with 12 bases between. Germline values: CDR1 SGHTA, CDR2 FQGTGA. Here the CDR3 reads CASSLGAGNTEAFF. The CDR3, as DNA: TGTGCCAGCAGCCTCGGTGCAGGAAACACTGAAGCTTTCTTT.

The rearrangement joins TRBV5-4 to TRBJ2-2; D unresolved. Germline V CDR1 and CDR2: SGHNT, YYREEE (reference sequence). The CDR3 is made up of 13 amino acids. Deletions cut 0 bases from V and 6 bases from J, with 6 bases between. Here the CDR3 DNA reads TGTGCCAGCAGCTTGGCCCTCGCCGGGGAGCTGTTTTTT. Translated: CASSLALAGELFF.